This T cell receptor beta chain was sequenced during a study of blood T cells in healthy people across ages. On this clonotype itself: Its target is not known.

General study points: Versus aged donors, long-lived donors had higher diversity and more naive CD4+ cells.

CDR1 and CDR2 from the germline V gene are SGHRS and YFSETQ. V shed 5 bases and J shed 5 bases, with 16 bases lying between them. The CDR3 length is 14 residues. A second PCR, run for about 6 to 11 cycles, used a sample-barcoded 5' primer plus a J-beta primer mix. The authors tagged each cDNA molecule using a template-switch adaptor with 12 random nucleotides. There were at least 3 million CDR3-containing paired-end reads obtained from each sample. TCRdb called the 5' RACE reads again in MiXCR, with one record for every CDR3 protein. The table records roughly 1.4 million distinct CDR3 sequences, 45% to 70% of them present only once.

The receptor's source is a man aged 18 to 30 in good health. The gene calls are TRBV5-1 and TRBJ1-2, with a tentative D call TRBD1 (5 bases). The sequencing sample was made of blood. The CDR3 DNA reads TGCGCCAGCAGTCAAGGCGGGACCGAGTATGGCTACACCTTC. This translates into CASSQGGTEYGYTF.